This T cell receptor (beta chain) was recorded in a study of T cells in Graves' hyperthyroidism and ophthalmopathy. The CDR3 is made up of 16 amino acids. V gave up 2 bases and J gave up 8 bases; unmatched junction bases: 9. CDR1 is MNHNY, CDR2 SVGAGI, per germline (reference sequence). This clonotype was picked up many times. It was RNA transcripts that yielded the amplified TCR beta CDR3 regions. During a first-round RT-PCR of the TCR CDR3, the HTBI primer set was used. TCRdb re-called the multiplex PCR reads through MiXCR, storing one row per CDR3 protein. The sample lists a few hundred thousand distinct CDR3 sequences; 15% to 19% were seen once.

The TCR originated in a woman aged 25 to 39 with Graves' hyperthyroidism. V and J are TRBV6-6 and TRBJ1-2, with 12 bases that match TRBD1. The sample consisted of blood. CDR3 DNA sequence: TGTGCCAGCAGTTACGGGACAGGGGGCCTCTCGGGAGGCTACACCTTC. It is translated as CASSYGTGGLSGGYTF.